This passage covers 6 T cell receptor beta chains from one sample sequenced in a study of T cell changes during pregnancy in multiple sclerosis. Some clones are missing from TCRdb's copy, which holds only in-frame ones; the method was immunoSEQ multiplex PCR. The table lists around 36,000 clones, over 85% of them singletons. The specimen comprised peripheral blood, sampled before pregnancy. The receptor source for this set is a female donor with multiple sclerosis, enrolled in a pregnancy study.

The chain carries TRBV30 and TRBJ2-7, with a tentative D call TRBD1 (5 bases). Germline V gene sequence: CDR1 GTSNPN, CDR2 SVGIG (reference sequence). The CDR3 has 13 amino acids. The V end lost 0 bases, the J end lost 5 bases, and 11 bases lay between the germline ends. DNA of the CDR3: TGTGCCTGGAGTGTACGAAGGGGCCACGAGCAGTACTTC. Translated: CAWSVRRGHEQYF.

The J gene is TRBJ1-2, the V gene TRBV9; 11 bases fit TRBD1. The CDR3 sequence is 15 residues long. Per germline, CDR1 SGDLS and CDR2 YYNGEE. V gave up 3 bases and J gave up 8 bases; unmatched junction bases: 9. CDR3 in amino acids: CASSASDRGRGGYTF. CDR3 DNA sequence: TGTGCCAGCAGCGCATCGGACAGGGGGCGCGGGGGCTACACCTTC.

The V gene is TRBV7-4, the J gene TRBJ2-5; the match to TRBD1 covers 8 bases. The trim removed 6 bases at V and 1 base at J, leaving 7 bases unmatched. The CDR3 sequence is 15 residues long. From germline, CDR1 is SGHVT and CDR2 SQSDAQ. CDR3 nucleotide sequence: TGTGCCAGCAGTCCCAGGGGGCTACCCCAAGAGACCCAGTACTTC. This gives the protein CASSPRGLPQETQYF. Full variable domain (outside the CDR3, taken from reference TRBV7-4 and TRBJ2-5): GAGVSQSPRYKVAKRGRDVALRCDSISGHVTLYWYRQTLGQGSEVLTYSQSDAQRDKSGRPSGRFSAERPERSVSTLKIQRTEQGDSAVYLCASSPRGLPQETQYFGPGTRLLVL.

This clone has just one count. The V gene is TRBV10-3, the J gene TRBJ2-6, with TRBD1 identical over 8 bases. The germline CDR1 and CDR2 sequences are ENHRY and SYGVKD. The CDR3 is made up of 17 amino acids. The J segment lost 0 bases and the V segment lost 5 bases, leaving 6 bases of the junction unmatched. In nucleotides, the CDR3 is TGTGCCATCAGTTTGACAGGGGAATCCTCTGGGGCCAACGTCCTGACTTTC. Protein sequence: CAISLTGESSGANVLTF.

This clone is a singleton in its sample. The chain is built from TRBV20-1 and TRBJ1-4; TRBD1 is a possible D gene (5 bases). Germline values: CDR1 DFQATT, CDR2 SNEGSKA (reference sequence). CDR3 length: 10 amino acids. V was clipped by 3 bases and J by 10 bases, with 6 bases between them. The CDR3 loop reads CSARGGKLFF. The CDR3 DNA reads TGCAGTGCTAGGGGGGGAAAACTGTTTTTT.

V gene TRBV30 combines with J gene TRBJ2-3; maybe TRBD2 (6 bases). Germline V gene sequence: CDR1 GTSNPN, CDR2 SVGIG (reference sequence). The CDR3 runs 11 residues. The CDR3 region is CVGGRADTQYF. DNA of the CDR3: TGTGTCGGGGGACGGGCGGATACGCAGTATTTT.